These T cell receptor beta chains were read from a single sample in a study of blood T cell repertoires in COVID-19. Some clones are missing from TCRdb's copy, which holds only in-frame ones; the method was immunoSEQ multiplex PCR. The sample yields 65,000 to 90,000 clones, approximately 71% seen once. Sequencing was carried out using peripheral blood. The receptors come from a man aged 65 to 85 with COVID-19, enrolled during active disease. Each CDR3 is given with its conserved first and last residue. D genes are given only for firm matches.

NA,TRBJ2-1,17,TRBV4-2,TGTGCCAGCAGCCAGTCAACTGGGAGGCCCTCCTACAATGAGCAGTTCTTC,CASSQSTGRPSYNEQFF
NA,TRBJ1-4,13,TRBV29-1,TGCAGCGTTGCGACAGGAACCTTCGAAAAACTGTTTTTT,CSVATGTFEKLFF
TRBD2,TRBJ2-1,14,TRBV7-2,TGTGCCAGCAGCTTAGGACTAGCAGTCAATGAGCAGTTCTTC,CASSLGLAVNEQFF
TRBD2,TRBJ2-2,16,TRBV7-2,TGTGCCAGCAGCTTGGGACTAGCGGGAGTTAAGGGGGAGCTGTTTTTT,CASSLGLAGVKGELFF
NA,TRBJ2-7,14,TRBV5-1,TGCGCCAGCAGCTCCAGACCGCCGCCCGGGGAGCAGTACTTC,CASSSRPPPGEQYF
TRBD2,TRBJ2-7,20,TRBV5-4,TGTGCCAGCAGCTTGGATCCTAGCGGGAGGGCCTTCTCCACTTCCTACGAGCAGTACTTC,CASSLDPSGRAFSTSYEQYF
NA,TRBJ2-5,11,TRBV7-2,TGTGCCAGCAGAACGGAAGAGACCCAGTACTTC,CASRTEETQYF
NA,TRBJ1-1,14,TRBV27,TGTGCCAGCAGTTTGGGGATTGAGGGCACTGAAGCTTTCTTT,CASSLGIEGTEAFF
NA,TRBJ1-1,15,TRBV6-1,TGTGCCAGCAGTGCAGCCAGGGAAGTGAACACTGAAGCTTTCTTT,CASSAAREVNTEAFF
NA,TRBJ1-2,12,TRBV9,TGTGCCAGCAGCGTAGCCAGCTATGGCTACACCTTC,CASSVASYGYTF